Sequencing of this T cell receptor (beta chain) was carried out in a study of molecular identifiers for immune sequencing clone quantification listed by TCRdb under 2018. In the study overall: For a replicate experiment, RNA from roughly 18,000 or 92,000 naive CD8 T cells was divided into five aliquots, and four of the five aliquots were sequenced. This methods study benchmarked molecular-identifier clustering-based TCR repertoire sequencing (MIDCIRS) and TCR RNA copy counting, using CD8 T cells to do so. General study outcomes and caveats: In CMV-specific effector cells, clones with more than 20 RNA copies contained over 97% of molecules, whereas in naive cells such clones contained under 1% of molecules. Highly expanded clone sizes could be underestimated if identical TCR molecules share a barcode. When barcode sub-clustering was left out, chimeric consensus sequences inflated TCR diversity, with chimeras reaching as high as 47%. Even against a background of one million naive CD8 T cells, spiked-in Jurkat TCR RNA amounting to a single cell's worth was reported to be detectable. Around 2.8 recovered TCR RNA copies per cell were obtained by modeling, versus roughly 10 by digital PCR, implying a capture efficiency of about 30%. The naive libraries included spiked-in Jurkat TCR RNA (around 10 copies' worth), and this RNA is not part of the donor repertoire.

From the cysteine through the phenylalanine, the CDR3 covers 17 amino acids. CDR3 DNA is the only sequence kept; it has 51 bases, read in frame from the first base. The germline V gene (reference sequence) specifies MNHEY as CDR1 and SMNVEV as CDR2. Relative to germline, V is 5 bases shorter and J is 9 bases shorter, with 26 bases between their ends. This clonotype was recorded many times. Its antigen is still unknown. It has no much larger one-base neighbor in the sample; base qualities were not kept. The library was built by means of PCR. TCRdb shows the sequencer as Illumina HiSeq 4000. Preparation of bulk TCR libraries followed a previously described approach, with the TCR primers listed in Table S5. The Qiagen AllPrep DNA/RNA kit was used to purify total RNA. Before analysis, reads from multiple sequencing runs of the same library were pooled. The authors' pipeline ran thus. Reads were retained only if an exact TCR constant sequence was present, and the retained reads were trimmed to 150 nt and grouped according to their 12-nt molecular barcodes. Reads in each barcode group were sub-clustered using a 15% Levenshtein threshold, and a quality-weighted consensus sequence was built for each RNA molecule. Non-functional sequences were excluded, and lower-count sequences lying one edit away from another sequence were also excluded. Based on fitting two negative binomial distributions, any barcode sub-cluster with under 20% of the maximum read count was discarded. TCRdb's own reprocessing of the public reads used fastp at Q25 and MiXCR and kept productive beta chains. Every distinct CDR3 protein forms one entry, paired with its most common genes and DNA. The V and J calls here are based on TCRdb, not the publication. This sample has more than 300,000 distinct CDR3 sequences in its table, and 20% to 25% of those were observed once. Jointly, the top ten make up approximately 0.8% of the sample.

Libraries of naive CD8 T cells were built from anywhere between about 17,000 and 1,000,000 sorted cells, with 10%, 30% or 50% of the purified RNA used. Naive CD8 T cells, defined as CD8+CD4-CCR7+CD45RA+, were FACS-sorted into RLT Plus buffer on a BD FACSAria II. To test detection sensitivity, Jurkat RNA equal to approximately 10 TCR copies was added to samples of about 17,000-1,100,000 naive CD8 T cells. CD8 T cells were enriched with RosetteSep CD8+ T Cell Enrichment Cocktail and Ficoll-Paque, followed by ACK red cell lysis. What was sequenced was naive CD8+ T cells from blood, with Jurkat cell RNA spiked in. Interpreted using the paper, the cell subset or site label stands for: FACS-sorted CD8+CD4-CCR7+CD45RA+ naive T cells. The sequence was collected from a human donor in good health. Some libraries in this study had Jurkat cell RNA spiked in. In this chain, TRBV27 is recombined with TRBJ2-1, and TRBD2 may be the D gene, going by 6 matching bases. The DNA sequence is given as TGTGCCAGCAGTACGGGGCCGGCAACATTGGGTAGCGGTGAGCAGTTCTTC. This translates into CASSTGPATLGSGEQFF.